This T cell receptor beta chain was captured by sequencing in a study of blood T cell repertoires in COVID-19. About the study: Specimens from acute and convalescent COVID-19 originated in the United States, Italy and Spain.

Sequenced by immunoSEQ multiplex PCR; TCRdb stores in-frame clones only, minus some. The top ten clones hold about 12% of a sample with 200,000 to 250,000 clones, roughly 87% of them seen once. V lost 6 bases, J lost 7 bases, and 3 bases stayed unmatched. The length of the CDR3 is 14 residues. CDR1 is MDHEN and CDR2 is SYDVKM in the germline V gene. In this sample, this clone turned up once. The chain employs TRBV28 and TRBJ1-6; 10 bases map to TRBD1. This TCR was sampled from a woman younger than 35 who had recovered from COVID-19. The specimen was peripheral blood. CDR3 sequence: CASRRTGGNSPLHF. CDR3 DNA sequence: TGTGCCAGCAGACGGACAGGGGGGAATTCACCCCTCCACTTT.